The present entry profiles one T cell receptor (beta chain) with its context. This record belongs to a study of blood T cell repertoires in COVID-19. Study-wide context: Acute-phase and convalescent COVID-19 samples originated in the United States, Italy and Spain. From T cells, B-cell-depleted T cells, or PBMCs came the material, which was cDNA or gDNA.

In the authors' methods: Amplification with reference gene primers provided the estimates of nucleated cell counts. The table came from immunoSEQ multiplex PCR; TCRdb's copy has only in-frame clones and leaves some out. D and trimming were read from the DNA, whereas the V and J calls and clone size are those reported in that table. The repertoire holds about 170,000 clones, with approximately 91% as singletons. Seattle patients were enrolled during active infection and followed longitudinally. Germline V gene data show CDR1 as MNHNY and CDR2 as SVGAGI (reference sequence). The length of the CDR3 is 12 residues. With 4 bases clipped from V and 14 bases from J, the junction kept 9 bases outside the gene matches.

The sample was peripheral blood. The sequence was collected from a young man with COVID-19, enrolled during active disease. The rearrangement uses TRBV6-6 and TRBJ2-5; 8 bases are shared with TRBD1. CDR3 region: CASSSQDRGNYF. In nucleotides, the CDR3 is TGTGCCAGCAGTTCCCAAGACAGGGGTAATTACTTC.